This is a list of T cell receptor beta chains from one sample in a study of blood T cell repertoires in COVID-19. Here immunoSEQ multiplex PCR was the method, and the copy in TCRdb shows in-frame clones only, minus some. The repertoire consists of 150,000 to 170,000 clones, with roughly 88% occurring once and the leading ten covering about 0.63%. The sample taken for sequencing was peripheral blood. The source is a man aged 55 to 69 with COVID-19, enrolled during active disease. The CDR3 runs from the conserved cysteine through the conserved F or W. The D gene is left open where the match is weak. A row's size may be missing; if present it is once, few, many or a size class.

clone size	D gene	V gene	J gene	CDR3 protein	CDR3 DNA
NA	TRBD1	TRBV7-9	TRBJ1-6	CASSAGTGFISPLHF	TGTGCCAGCAGCGCCGGGACAGGGTTTATTTCACCCCTCCACTTT
NA	NA	TRBV19	TRBJ1-1	CASMGGVVNTEAFF	TGTGCCAGTATGGGGGGGGTCGTGAACACTGAAGCTTTCTTT
NA	TRBD2	TRBV6-2/TRBV6-3	TRBJ2-1	CASSYTASGGRNEQFF	TGTGCCAGCAGTTACACGGCTAGCGGGGGAAGGAATGAGCAGTTCTTC
NA	TRBD1	TRBV5-1	TRBJ1-2	CASSLGDRVGGYTF	TGCGCCAGCAGCTTGGGAGACAGGGTGGGTGGCTACACCTTC
NA	TRBD2	TRBV11-2	TRBJ2-5	CASSPQTSGETQYF	TGTGCCAGCAGCCCTCAGACTAGCGGGGAGACCCAGTACTTC
few	TRBD1	TRBV19	TRBJ1-1	CASTPTLTGVVETEAFF	TGTGCCAGTACCCCTACATTGACAGGGGTGGTGGAAACTGAAGCTTTCTTT
NA	NA	TRBV7-9	TRBJ1-1	CASSHPTGMGTEAFF	TGTGCCAGCAGCCACCCTACAGGGATGGGCACTGAAGCTTTCTTT
NA	TRBD1	TRBV5-1	TRBJ1-6	CASSLRQGGNSPLHF	TGCGCCAGCAGCTTAAGACAGGGTGGGAATTCACCCCTCCACTTT
NA	NA	TRBV18	TRBJ2-5	CASSPPVRVETQYF	TGTGCCAGCTCACCACCGGTCAGGGTGGAGACCCAGTACTTC
NA	TRBD2	TRBV3-1/TRBV3-2	TRBJ2-5	CASSQVGNLAVGETQYF	TGTGCCAGCAGCCAAGTGGGTAATCTAGCGGTAGGAGAGACCCAGTACTTC
NA	TRBD1	TRBV6-5	TRBJ1-6	CASTRGDSNSPLHF	TGTGCCAGCACCAGGGGGGACAGCAATTCACCCCTCCACTTT
NA	TRBD1	TRBV5-1	TRBJ1-1	CASSLDRGEAFF	TGCGCCAGCAGCTTAGACAGGGGTGAAGCTTTCTTT
many	TRBD1	TRBV6-6	TRBJ2-7	CASSYLAGGFEQYF	TGTGCCAGCAGTTACTTAGCAGGGGGCTTCGAGCAGTACTTC
NA	NA	TRBV7-2	TRBJ2-2	CASSLDPGGELFF	TGTGCCAGCAGCTTAGACCCAGGTGGGGAGCTGTTTTTT
NA	NA	TRBV18	TRBJ1-5	CASSPAGGASNQPQHF	TGTGCCAGCTCACCTGCGGGGGGCGCGAGCAATCAGCCCCAGCATTTT
few	NA	TRBV28	TRBJ1-5	CASYPAGVVGQPQHF	TGTGCCAGCTACCCGGCGGGGGTCGTCGGTCAGCCCCAGCATTTT
NA	NA	TRBV6-5	TRBJ1-1	CASSKGGAVVEAFF	TGTGCCAGCAGCAAGGGGGGGGCGGTCGTCGAAGCTTTCTTT
NA	NA	TRBV18	TRBJ1-4	CASSPDGRDNEKLFF	TGTGCCAGCTCACCTGATGGCAGGGATAATGAAAAACTGTTTTTT
once	TRBD1	TRBV7-8	TRBJ1-2	CASSPRRTGNGYTF	TGTGCCAGCAGCCCAAGAAGGACAGGGAATGGCTACACCTTC
NA	TRBD2	TRBV5-4	TRBJ2-1	CASSSSGRGLAGGEQFF	TGTGCCAGCAGCTCCTCGGGGAGGGGACTAGCGGGAGGTGAGCAGTTCTTC
NA	TRBD1	TRBV7-2	TRBJ2-7	CASSLDRGGEQYF	TGTGCCAGCAGCTTGGACAGGGGTGGCGAGCAGTACTTC
NA	TRBD1	TRBV9	TRBJ1-4	CASSPPGGPNEKLFF	TGTGCCAGCAGCCCTCCAGGGGGGCCTAATGAAAAACTGTTTTTT
NA	NA	TRBV16	TRBJ1-2	CASSQSRQGTGYTF	TGTGCCAGCAGCCAATCGAGGCAGGGGACGGGCTACACCTTC
NA	TRBD2	TRBV9	TRBJ2-3	CASSVTSGGLGTDTQYF	TGTGCCAGCAGCGTGACTAGCGGGGGATTGGGCACAGATACGCAGTATTTT
NA	NA	TRBV7-2	TRBJ1-4	CASSPGGGGGFREKLFF	TGTGCCAGCAGCCCCGGAGGCGGGGGCGGATTTCGTGAAAAACTGTTTTTT
NA	NA	TRBV5-4	TRBJ1-3	CASSPGFSSGNTIYF	TGTGCCAGCAGCCCGGGTTTTAGCTCTGGAAACACCATATATTTT
once	NA	TRBV27	TRBJ1-4	CASSFGWGGVEKLFF	TGTGCCAGCAGTTTTGGTTGGGGGGGAGTTGAAAAACTGTTTTTT
NA	NA	TRBV7-9	TRBJ1-2	CASSLTPLGTNYGYTF	TGTGCCAGCAGCTTAACCCCCCTCGGGACAAATTATGGCTACACCTTC
NA	TRBD1	TRBV27	TRBJ1-6	CASSPRQGGSPLHF	TGTGCCAGCAGTCCTCGACAGGGAGGTTCACCCCTCCACTTT
NA	NA	TRBV2	TRBJ1-6	CASTFRDGGSSPLHF	TGTGCCAGCACCTTCCGGGACGGAGGGAGTTCACCCCTCCACTTT
NA	TRBD2	TRBV18	TRBJ2-1	CASSRTSGGSSYNEQFF	TGTGCCAGCTCCCGCACTAGCGGAGGAAGCTCCTACAATGAGCAGTTCTTC
NA	TRBD1	TRBV7-2	TRBJ1-5	CASSLLGQGERQPQHF	TGTGCCAGCAGCCTCCTAGGACAGGGAGAGCGTCAGCCCCAGCATTTT
NA	TRBD1	TRBV19	TRBJ2-6	CASSIGAGGPSGANVLTF	TGTGCCAGTAGTATAGGGGCAGGGGGACCCTCTGGGGCCAACGTCCTGACTTTC
NA	NA	TRBV18	TRBJ1-5	CASSPLAIGQFDSNQPQHF	TGTGCCAGCTCACCTCTCGCGATAGGACAGTTTGATAGCAATCAGCCCCAGCATTTT
NA	TRBD1	TRBV29-1	TRBJ1-1	CSVERDRGRTEAFF	TGCAGCGTTGAGAGGGACAGGGGGAGAACTGAAGCTTTCTTT
once	NA	TRBV5-8	TRBJ1-5	CASSLSGFSNQPQHF	TGTGCCAGCAGCTTATCAGGGTTTAGCAATCAGCCCCAGCATTTT
NA	TRBD2	TRBV7-2	TRBJ2-5	CASSQTSGALQETQYF	TGTGCCAGCAGCCAGACTAGCGGGGCCCTCCAAGAGACCCAGTACTTC
few	NA	TRBV4-2	TRBJ1-1	CASSQDGGDRGGAFF	TGTGCCAGCAGCCAAGATGGGGGGGATAGGGGAGGTGCTTTCTTT
NA	NA	TRBV2	TRBJ1-5	CASSTNRAVAPQHF	TGTGCCAGCAGTACAAACAGGGCGGTAGCTCCCCAGCATTTT
once	NA	TRBV20-1	TRBJ2-1	CSASSYNEQFF	TGCAGTGCTAGTTCGTACAATGAGCAGTTCTTC
NA	NA	TRBV7-2	TRBJ2-1	CASSSQMGASYNEQFF	TGTGCCAGCAGCTCCCAAATGGGGGCCTCCTACAATGAGCAGTTCTTC
NA	NA	TRBV11-2	TRBJ1-5	CASSLDRTDDQPQHF	TGTGCCAGCAGCTTAGATAGAACAGATGATCAGCCCCAGCATTTT
NA	TRBD1	TRBV7-2	TRBJ1-5	CASSSTGVPGPQHF	TGTGCCAGCAGCTCCACAGGGGTCCCCGGGCCCCAGCATTTT
NA	NA	TRBV18	TRBJ1-2	CASSAQDSFYGYTF	TGTGCCAGCTCAGCACAGGATAGCTTCTATGGCTACACCTTC
NA	NA	TRBV9	TRBJ2-6	CASSSQVANVLTF	TGTGCCAGCAGTTCTCAGGTTGCCAACGTCCTGACTTTC
NA	TRBD1	TRBV4-1	TRBJ1-2	CASSQGEGQSYYGYTF	TGCGCCAGCAGCCAAGGTGAGGGACAGTCTTATTATGGCTACACCTTC
NA	TRBD1	TRBV7-8	TRBJ1-3	CASSTGTAGNTIYF	TGTGCCAGCAGCACCGGGACAGCTGGAAACACCATATATTTT
few	TRBD1	TRBV13	TRBJ1-2	CASSLESSTGDPNYGYTF	TGTGCCAGCAGCTTAGAATCCTCCACAGGGGATCCTAACTATGGCTACACCTTC
NA	NA	TRBV7-8	TRBJ1-3	CASSKDLSGNTIYF	TGTGCCAGCAGCAAGGACTTATCTGGAAACACCATATATTTT
NA	TRBD1	TRBV9	TRBJ1-6	CASSETTGVSPLHF	TGTGCCAGCAGCGAGACGACAGGGGTTTCACCCCTCCACTTT
NA	TRBD2	TRBV7-2	TRBJ2-7	CASNQGLSPYEQYF	TGTGCCAGCAACCAGGGACTATCCCCCTACGAGCAGTACTTC
NA	TRBD1	TRBV4-3	TRBJ1-2	CASSQPGGYGYTF	TGCGCCAGCAGCCAACCAGGGGGGTACGGCTACACCTTC
NA	NA	TRBV21-1	TRBJ1-5	CANPGQRNSNQPQHF	TGTGCCAACCCGGGACAACGGAATAGCAATCAGCCCCAGCATTTT
NA	TRBD1	TRBV9	TRBJ2-6	CASSAGQGSSGANVLTF	TGTGCCAGCAGCGCCGGACAGGGTAGTTCTGGGGCCAACGTCCTGACTTTC
NA	NA	TRBV12-3/TRBV12-4	TRBJ1-3	CASSQVGNTIYF	TGTGCCAGCAGCCAGGTTGGAAACACCATATATTTT
NA	TRBD1	TRBV7-2	TRBJ1-2	CASSTGGFLKDYGYTF	TGTGCCAGCAGCACAGGGGGATTCTTAAAGGACTATGGCTACACCTTC
NA	NA	TRBV7-9	TRBJ1-2	CASSLSRGPLPGGYTF	TGTGCCAGCAGCTTATCTCGAGGGCCCCTGCCAGGTGGCTACACCTTC
NA	TRBD2	TRBV9	TRBJ2-4	CASSVSSGGDIQYF	TGTGCCAGCAGCGTTTCTAGCGGGGGTGACATTCAGTACTTC
NA	TRBD2	TRBV11-2	TRBJ2-7	CASSPGLAGGIYEQYF	TGTGCCAGCAGCCCGGGACTAGCGGGAGGGATCTACGAGCAGTACTTC
NA	NA	TRBV4-3	TRBJ1-2	CASSQDGQMVYGYTF	TGCGCCAGCAGCCAAGACGGACAGATGGTCTATGGCTACACCTTC